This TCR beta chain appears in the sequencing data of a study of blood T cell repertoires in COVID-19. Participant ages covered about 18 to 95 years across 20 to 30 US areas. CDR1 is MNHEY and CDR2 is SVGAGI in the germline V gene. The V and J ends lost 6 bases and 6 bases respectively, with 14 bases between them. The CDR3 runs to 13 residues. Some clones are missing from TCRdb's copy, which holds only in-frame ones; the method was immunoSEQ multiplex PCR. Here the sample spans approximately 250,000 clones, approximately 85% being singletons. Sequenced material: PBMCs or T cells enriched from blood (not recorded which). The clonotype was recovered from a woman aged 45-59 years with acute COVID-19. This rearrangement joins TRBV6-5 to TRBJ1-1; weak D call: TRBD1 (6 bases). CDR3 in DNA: TGTGCCAGCAGCGCTACAGGGTTCGCTGAAGCTTTCTTT. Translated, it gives CASSATGFAEAFF.